The subject of this entry is one TCR beta chain. Its antigen target is currently unknown. No qualities accompany the bases; no much larger clone lies one base away. The library was produced with the immunoSEQ multiplex PCR assay. The table comes from immuneACCESS by way of TCRdb, which keeps in-frame sequences with V and J called. Part of the clones is missing from these tables; in studies checked, under half for an unresolved V gene and the rest for unknown reasons. Present in this sample are around 90,000 clones, 85% of which were seen just once. In total, the top ten clones hold more than 2% of the sample. The source of the sample is a study of control samples from healthy donors and cancer patients (dated by TCRdb to 2018 to 2020). The receptor was derived from a woman aged 40 to 50 in good health. Material for sequencing was blood.

The CDR3 amino acid sequence is: CASSQDPVRDYEQYF. The DNA reads TGTGCCAGCAGCCAAGATCCCGTCAGGGACTACGAGCAGTACTTC. This receptor chain uses TRBV3-1 (or the pseudogene TRBV3-2) and TRBJ2-7; a weak D assignment points to TRBD1 (5 bases agree). Trimming takes 0 bases from V and 3 bases from J, and the germline ends sit 12 bases apart. The CDR3 covers 15 residues, taking in both the cysteine and the phenylalanine. This entry keeps only the CDR3 DNA: 45 bases, framed from base 1. CDR1 and CDR2 are drawn from the germline V gene (reference sequence): LGHDT, YNNKEL.